This TCR beta chain was identified during a study of blood T cell repertoires in COVID-19. Study summary: The samples span acute and convalescent COVID-19 from the United States, Italy and Spain. From T cells, B-cell-depleted T cells, or PBMCs came the material, which was cDNA or gDNA.

Repertoires were generated with immunoSEQ multiplex PCR, while TCRdb's copy carries only in-frame clones and drops some. The table lists around 250,000 clones, roughly nine tenths of them singletons. Sequenced: peripheral blood. This receptor was identified in a man in his late teens or twenties with active or convalescent COVID-19.

For the CDR3, the DNA is TGTGCCAGCGGACAGGGGGCTAGCACTGAAGCTTTCTTT. It yields the protein CASGQGASTEAFF. The V call is TRBV12-3 or TRBV12-4, the J call TRBJ1-1; TRBD1 matches 11 bases. This CDR3 is built from 13 residues. V gave up 8 bases and J gave up 4 bases; unmatched junction bases: 3.